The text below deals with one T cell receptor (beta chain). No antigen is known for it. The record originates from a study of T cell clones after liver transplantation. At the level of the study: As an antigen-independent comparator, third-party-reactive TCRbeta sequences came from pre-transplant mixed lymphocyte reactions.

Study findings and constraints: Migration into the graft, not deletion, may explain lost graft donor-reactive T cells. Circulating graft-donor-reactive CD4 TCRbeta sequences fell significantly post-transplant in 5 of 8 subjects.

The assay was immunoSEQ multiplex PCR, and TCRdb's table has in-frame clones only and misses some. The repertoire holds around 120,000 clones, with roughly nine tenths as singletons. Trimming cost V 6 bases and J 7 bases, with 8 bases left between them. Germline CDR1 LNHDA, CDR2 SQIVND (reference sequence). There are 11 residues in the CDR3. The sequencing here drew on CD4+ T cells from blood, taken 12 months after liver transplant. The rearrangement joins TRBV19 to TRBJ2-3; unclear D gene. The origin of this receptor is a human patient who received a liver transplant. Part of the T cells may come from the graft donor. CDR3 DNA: TGTGCCAGTAGAAAAGACCATACGCAGTATTTT. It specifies CASRKDHTQYF.